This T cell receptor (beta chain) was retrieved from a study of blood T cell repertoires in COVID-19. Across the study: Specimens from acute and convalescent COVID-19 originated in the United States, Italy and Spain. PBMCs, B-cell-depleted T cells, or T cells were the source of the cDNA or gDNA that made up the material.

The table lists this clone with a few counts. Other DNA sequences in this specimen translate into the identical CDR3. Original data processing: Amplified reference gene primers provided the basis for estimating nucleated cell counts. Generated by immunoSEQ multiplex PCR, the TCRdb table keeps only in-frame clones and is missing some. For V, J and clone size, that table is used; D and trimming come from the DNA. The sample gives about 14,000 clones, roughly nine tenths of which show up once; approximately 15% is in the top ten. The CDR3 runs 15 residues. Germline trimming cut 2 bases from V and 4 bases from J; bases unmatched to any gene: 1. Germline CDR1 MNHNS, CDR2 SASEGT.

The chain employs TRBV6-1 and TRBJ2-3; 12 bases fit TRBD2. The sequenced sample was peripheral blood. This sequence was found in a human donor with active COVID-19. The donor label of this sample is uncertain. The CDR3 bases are TGTGCCAGCAGTGAACTAGCGGGGGGGCCAGATACGCAGTATTTT. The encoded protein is CASSELAGGPDTQYF.